This TCR beta chain derives from a study of molecular identifiers for immune sequencing clone quantification. Sorting isolated naive CD8 T cells as CD8+CD4-CCR7+CD45RA+ events. Study findings and constraints: Sizes of clones that are highly expanded could be underestimated (if identical TCR molecules share a barcode). Clones of above 20 RNA copies carried over 99% of effector molecules; in naive cells they carried under 1%.

CDR1 LGHNA and CDR2 YSLEER come from the germline V gene. CDR3 length: 17 amino acids. The trim removed 0 bases at V and 5 bases at J, leaving 6 bases unmatched. Turning to this clonotype: Its cognate antigen is unknown.

In preparing bulk TCR libraries, previously described methods and listed TCR primers were used. TCRdb fed the PCR reads into MiXCR, producing one record per CDR3 protein. The data contain hundreds of thousands of distinct CDR3 sequences, around 25% of them singletons. Source material: naive CD8+ T cells from blood, with Jurkat cell RNA spiked in. The subset: FACS-sorted CD8+CD4-CCR7+CD45RA+ naive T cells. The source of this sequence is a human donor in good health. Some libraries in this study had Jurkat cell RNA spiked in. The chain uses TRBV4-3 and TRBJ2-1; 11 positions agree with TRBD2. Written as DNA, the CDR3 is TGCGCCAGCAGCCAAGATTGGGCTAGCGGGAGGAACAATGAGCAGTTCTTC. It codes for CASSQDWASGRNNEQFF.